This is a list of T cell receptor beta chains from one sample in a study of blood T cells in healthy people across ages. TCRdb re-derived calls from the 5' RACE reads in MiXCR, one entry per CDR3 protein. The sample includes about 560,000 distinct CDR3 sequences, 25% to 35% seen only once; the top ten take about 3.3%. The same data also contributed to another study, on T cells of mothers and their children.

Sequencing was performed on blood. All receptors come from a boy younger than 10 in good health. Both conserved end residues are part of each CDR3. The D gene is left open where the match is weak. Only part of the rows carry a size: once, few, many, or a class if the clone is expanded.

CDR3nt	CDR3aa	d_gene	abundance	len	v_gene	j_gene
TGTGCCAGCAGCCAGAGCGGCGGGGGCTCCTACAATGAGCAGTTCTTC	CASSQSGGGSYNEQFF	TRBD2	NA	16	TRBV4-2	TRBJ2-1
TGTGCCAGCAGGAGGGGACAGGCCACCCAAGAGACCCAGTACTTC	CASRRGQATQETQYF	TRBD1	many	15	TRBV12-3/TRBV12-4	TRBJ2-5
TGTGCCAGCAGTCGACCTAGGGGGAACCAACTAGCCAAAAACATTCAGTACTTC	CASSRPRGNQLAKNIQYF	NA	NA	18	TRBV28	TRBJ2-4
TGTGCCAACAGCGGGCCCGTTGGGAGCCCCCACGAGCAGTACTTC	CANSGPVGSPHEQYF	NA	NA	15	TRBV27	TRBJ2-7
TGTGCCAGCAGATATACAGGGTTGGGTCAAGAGACCCAGTACTTC	CASRYTGLGQETQYF	NA	few	15	TRBV21-1	TRBJ2-5
TGTGCCAGCTCTGGGGCCAACGTCCTGACTTTC	CASSGANVLTF	NA	many	11	TRBV7-6	TRBJ2-6
TGCAGTGCGCCCGGGACAGGACAAGAGACCCAGTACTTC	CSAPGTGQETQYF	TRBD1	many	13	TRBV20-1	TRBJ2-5
TGCGCCAGCAGCGCACCCCGACTTGGATCCTACAATGAGCAGTTCTTC	CASSAPRLGSYNEQFF	NA	NA	16	TRBV5-1	TRBJ2-1
TGTGCCAGCGGGACGGGACAGGGCACCTACGAGCAGTACTTC	CASGTGQGTYEQYF	TRBD1	few	14	TRBV2	TRBJ2-7
TGTGCCAGCAGTGACGGACTAGCGGGAGGCACCGGGGAGCTGTTTTTT	CASSDGLAGGTGELFF	TRBD2	few	16	TRBV2	TRBJ2-2
TGTGCCAGCAGCTTAGGCCCCCGACAGGCGAACACCGGGGAGCTGTTTTTT	CASSLGPRQANTGELFF	NA	few	17	TRBV7-9	TRBJ2-2
TGTGCCAGCTCCCGGGACAGGGGGCACGAGCAGTACTTC	CASSRDRGHEQYF	TRBD1	NA	13	TRBV27	TRBJ2-7
TGCGCCAGCAGCCAATTTTCGGGACTAGCGGGAGTCGGGGAGCAGTACTTC	CASSQFSGLAGVGEQYF	TRBD2	once	17	TRBV4-3	TRBJ2-7
TGTGCCAGCAGCTTAGCCACTAGCGGATACTACGAGCAGTACTTC	CASSLATSGYYEQYF	TRBD2	few	15	TRBV7-2	TRBJ2-7
TGTGCCACCTCAGCGGGGGGGCCAAACACAGATACGCAGTATTTT	CATSAGGPNTDTQYF	TRBD2	NA	15	TRBV10-3	TRBJ2-3
TGTGCCATCAGGGCTCAAGAGACCCAGTACTTC	CAIRAQETQYF	NA	NA	11	TRBV10-3	TRBJ2-5
TGTGCCAGCAGCGTAGGACAGGATGAAAACCTGAGGAAACTGTTTTTT	CASSVGQDENLRKLFF	NA	NA	16	TRBV9	TRBJ1-4
TGCGCCAGCAGCCAAGCCTGGGGGGCCTCCTACGAGCAGTACTTC	CASSQAWGASYEQYF	NA	few	15	TRBV4-3	TRBJ2-7
TGTGCCAGCAGAGGATATAATTCACCCCTCCACTTT	CASRGYNSPLHF	NA	NA	12	TRBV6-5	TRBJ1-6
TGTGCCAGCAGCCCTCATCCGGGCAATCAGCCCCAGCATTTT	CASSPHPGNQPQHF	NA	few	14	TRBV5-5	TRBJ1-5
TGTGCCAGCAGTGATCGCAGAGTACTCATGGATACGCAGTATTTT	CASSDRRVLMDTQYF	NA	NA	15	TRBV2	TRBJ2-3
TGTGCCAGCAGCTTGTGGGGTGTCACTGAAGCTTTCTTT	CASSLWGVTEAFF	NA	few	13	TRBV5-6	TRBJ1-1
TGTGCCAGCAGCTTAGCCTGGCGGGAGGGTGTTACAGATACGCAGTATTTT	CASSLAWREGVTDTQYF	TRBD2	NA	17	TRBV7-2	TRBJ2-3
TGCAGTGCCCGGGCTAGCGGAATCTACAATGAGCAGTTCTTC	CSARASGIYNEQFF	TRBD2	NA	14	TRBV20-1	TRBJ2-1
TGCAGTGCTAGAGTCTCCGGGAACACTGAAGCTTTCTTT	CSARVSGNTEAFF	NA	NA	13	TRBV20-1	TRBJ1-1
TGCGCCAGCAGCTCGGGACAGAGGGGTAACACCGGGGAGCTGTTTTTT	CASSSGQRGNTGELFF	TRBD1	NA	16	TRBV5-1	TRBJ2-2
TGTGCCAGCAGCCCGGGGATATCAAGGACCAGGGGTGAAGCTTTCTTT	CASSPGISRTRGEAFF	NA	NA	16	TRBV11-2	TRBJ1-1
TGTGCCAGCAGCTTAACCCAGCGGGAGTGGTTCTGGGGTAACGAGCAGTTCTTC	CASSLTQREWFWGNEQFF	TRBD2	NA	18	TRBV11-2	TRBJ2-1
TGCAGTGCTAGGATCCCGGGGACCATACTCACAAACATTCAGTACTTC	CSARIPGTILTNIQYF	NA	NA	16	TRBV20-1	TRBJ2-4
TGTGCCAGCAGTTACACCGGGAGGGGGGATGGCTACACCTTC	CASSYTGRGDGYTF	NA	NA	14	TRBV6-5	TRBJ1-2
TGTGCCAGCAGCCACAGGGACGGGCAGTACTTC	CASSHRDGQYF	NA	NA	11	TRBV3-1	TRBJ2-7
TGCAGCGTTGAAGATCCGACAGGAGGGGCTACTACGGGAGAGCAGTACTTC	CSVEDPTGGATTGEQYF	NA	few	17	TRBV29-1	TRBJ2-7
TGTGCCAGCAGCTTGAGCCGGAGCCCAGATACGCAGTATTTT	CASSLSRSPDTQYF	NA	NA	14	TRBV11-3	TRBJ2-3
TGTGCCGGCAGCCCCTTAGCACGGACCACCGGGGAGCTGTTTTTT	CAGSPLARTTGELFF	NA	once	15	TRBV7-3	TRBJ2-2
TGTGCCAGCAGCCCCCGGACTAGCGGGAGAGATACCTACAATGAGCAGTTCTTC	CASSPRTSGRDTYNEQFF	TRBD2	few	18	TRBV14	TRBJ2-1
TGTGCCAGCAGCCCTGCGACAGGGACAACTGAAGCTTTCTTT	CASSPATGTTEAFF	TRBD1	few	14	TRBV12-3/TRBV12-4	TRBJ1-1
TGTGCCAGCAGCTTAGGGCTAGCGGGGAGCCAAGAGACCCAGTACTTC	CASSLGLAGSQETQYF	TRBD2	few	16	TRBV7-8	TRBJ2-5
TGCAGGAGTTGGTCCGGCGACTATGGCTACACCTTC	CRSWSGDYGYTF	NA	few	12	TRBV20-1	TRBJ1-2
TGCGCCAGCACACCAGGGGACAGGGTATCAGAGACCCAGTACTTC	CASTPGDRVSETQYF	TRBD1	NA	15	TRBV5-1	TRBJ2-5
TGCGCCAGCAGCCAAGGACCTCAAGCGGGAGGGAAAAACATTCAGTACTTC	CASSQGPQAGGKNIQYF	TRBD2	NA	17	TRBV4-1	TRBJ2-4
TGCAGTGCTCCCCTAAGGGGCAGTGGAGCAATCAATCAGCCCCAGCATTTT	CSAPLRGSGAINQPQHF	NA	NA	17	TRBV20-1	TRBJ1-5
TGCGCCAGCAGCCAAGATCTCGGACGGAACACTGAAGCTTTCTTT	CASSQDLGRNTEAFF	NA	NA	15	TRBV4-3	TRBJ1-1
TGTGCCAGCAGCGGTTCCCGGGGGGCATACAATGAACAGTTCTTC	CASSGSRGAYNEQFF	NA	few	15	TRBV7-2	TRBJ2-1
TGTGCTAGCAGTTGGGACAAAAACACAGATACGCAGTATTTT	CASSWDKNTDTQYF	NA	NA	14	TRBV7-7	TRBJ2-3
TGTGCCAGCAGCCACCGGCGGAGTATGAGCTACGAGCAGTACTTC	CASSHRRSMSYEQYF	NA	NA	15	TRBV6-6	TRBJ2-7
TGTGCCACCAGCCCTTCGGGACAGGGACAAGAGACCCAGTACTTC	CATSPSGQGQETQYF	TRBD1	NA	15	TRBV15	TRBJ2-5
TGTGCCAGCAGGGCGGAACAGGGGGCCTTCTCCTACGAGCAGTACTTC	CASRAEQGAFSYEQYF	TRBD1	NA	16	TRBV4-2	TRBJ2-7
TGCAGTGCTAGGACAGGGGGCGGAGAAAAACTGTTTTTT	CSARTGGGEKLFF	TRBD1	NA	13	TRBV20-1	TRBJ1-4
TGTGCCTGGATTAAGAGAGGGGGAAGGGGAAACACCATATATTTT	CAWIKRGGRGNTIYF	NA	NA	15	TRBV30	TRBJ1-3
TGCGCCAGCAGCCTGAACGCGGGGTCGAACACCGGGGAGCTGTTTTTT	CASSLNAGSNTGELFF	NA	NA	16	TRBV5-1	TRBJ2-2
TGTGCCAGCAGCCCCTTTGGGAGGGACACTGAAGCTTTCTTT	CASSPFGRDTEAFF	NA	NA	14	TRBV7-2	TRBJ1-1
TGCGCCAGCAGTGAGCCCGGGACAGGGTACAATGAGCAGTTCTTC	CASSEPGTGYNEQFF	TRBD1	few	15	TRBV10-2	TRBJ2-1
TGTGCCAGCATCCCCCAGGTGGAGCATGGCTACACCTTC	CASIPQVEHGYTF	NA	NA	13	TRBV7-2	TRBJ1-2